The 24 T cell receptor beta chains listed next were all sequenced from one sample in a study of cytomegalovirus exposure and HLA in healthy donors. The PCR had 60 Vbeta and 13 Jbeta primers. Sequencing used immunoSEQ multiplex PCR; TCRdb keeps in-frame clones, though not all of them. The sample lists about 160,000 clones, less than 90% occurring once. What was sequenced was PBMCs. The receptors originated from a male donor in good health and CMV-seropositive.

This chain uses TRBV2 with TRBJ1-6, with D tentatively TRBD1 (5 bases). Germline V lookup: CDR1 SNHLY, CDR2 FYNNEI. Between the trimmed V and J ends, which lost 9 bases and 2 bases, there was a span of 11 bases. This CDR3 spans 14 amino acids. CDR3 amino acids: CARGGAPYNSPLHF. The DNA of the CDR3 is TGTGCCAGGGGTGGGGCCCCCTATAATTCACCCCTCCACTTT.

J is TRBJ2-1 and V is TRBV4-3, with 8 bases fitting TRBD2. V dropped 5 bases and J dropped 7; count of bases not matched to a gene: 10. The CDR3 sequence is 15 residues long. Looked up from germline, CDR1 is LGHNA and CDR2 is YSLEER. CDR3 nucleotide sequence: TGCGCCAGCAGCGGTAGGGCCCGCGGGAGGAATGAGCAGTTCTTC. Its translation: CASSGRARGRNEQFF.

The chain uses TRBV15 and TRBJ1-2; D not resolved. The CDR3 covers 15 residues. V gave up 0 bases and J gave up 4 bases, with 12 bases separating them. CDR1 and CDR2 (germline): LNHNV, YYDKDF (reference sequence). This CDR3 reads CATSRDPQPIYGYTF. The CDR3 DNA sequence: TGTGCCACCAGCAGAGACCCACAGCCGATCTATGGCTACACCTTC. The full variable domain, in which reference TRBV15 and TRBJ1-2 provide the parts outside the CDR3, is DAMVIQNPRYQVTQFGKPVTLSCSQTLNHNVMYWYQQKSSQAPKLLFHYYDKDFNNEADTPDNFQSRRPNTSFCFLDIRSPGLGDTAMYLCATSRDPQPIYGYTFGSGTRLTVV.

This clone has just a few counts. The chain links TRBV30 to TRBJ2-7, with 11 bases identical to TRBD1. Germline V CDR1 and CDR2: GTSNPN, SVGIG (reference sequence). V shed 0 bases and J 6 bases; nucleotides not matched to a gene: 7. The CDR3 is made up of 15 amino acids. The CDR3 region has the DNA TGTGCCTGGAGTGTACGCGGGACAGGGGGTGGCGAGCAGTACTTC. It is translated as CAWSVRGTGGGEQYF.

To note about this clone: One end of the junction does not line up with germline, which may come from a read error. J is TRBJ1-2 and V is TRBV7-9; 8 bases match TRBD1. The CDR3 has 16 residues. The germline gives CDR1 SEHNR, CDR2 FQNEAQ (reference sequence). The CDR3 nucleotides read TGTTCCAGCAGCTTAGCGCCGGGACAGGAGCCCTATGGCTACACCTTC. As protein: CSSSLAPGQEPYGYTF.

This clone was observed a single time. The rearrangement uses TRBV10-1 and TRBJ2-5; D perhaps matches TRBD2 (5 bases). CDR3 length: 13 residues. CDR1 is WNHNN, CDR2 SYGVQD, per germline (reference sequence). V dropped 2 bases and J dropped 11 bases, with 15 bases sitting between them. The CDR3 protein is CASSEIDPGEQYF. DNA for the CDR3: TGCGCCAGCAGTGAGATAGACCCCGGGGAGCAGTACTTC.

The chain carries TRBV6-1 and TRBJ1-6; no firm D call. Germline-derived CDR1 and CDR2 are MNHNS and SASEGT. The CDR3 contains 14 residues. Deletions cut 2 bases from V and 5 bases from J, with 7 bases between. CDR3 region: CASSELTDNSPLHF. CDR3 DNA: TGTGCCAGCAGTGAACTGACTGATAATTCACCCCTCCACTTT.

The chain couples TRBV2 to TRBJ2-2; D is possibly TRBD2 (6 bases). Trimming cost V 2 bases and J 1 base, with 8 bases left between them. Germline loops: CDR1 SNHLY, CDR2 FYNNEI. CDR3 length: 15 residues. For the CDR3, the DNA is TGTGCCAGCAGTGAAATAGCGGTGAACACCGGGGAGCTGTTTTTT. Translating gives CASSEIAVNTGELFF.

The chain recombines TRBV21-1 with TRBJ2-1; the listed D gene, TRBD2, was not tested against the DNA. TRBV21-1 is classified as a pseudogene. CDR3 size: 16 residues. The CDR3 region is CASSNCGRGCYNEQFF. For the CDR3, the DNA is TGTGCCAGCAGCAATTGCGGGAGGGGTTGCTACAATGAGCAGTTCTTC.

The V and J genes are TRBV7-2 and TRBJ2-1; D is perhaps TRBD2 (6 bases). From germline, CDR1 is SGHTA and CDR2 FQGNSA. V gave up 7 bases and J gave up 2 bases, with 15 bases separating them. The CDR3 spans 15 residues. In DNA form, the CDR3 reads TGTGCCAGCACCGGCGGCGGGAACACCTACAATGAGCAGTTCTTC. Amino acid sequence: CASTGGGNTYNEQFF.

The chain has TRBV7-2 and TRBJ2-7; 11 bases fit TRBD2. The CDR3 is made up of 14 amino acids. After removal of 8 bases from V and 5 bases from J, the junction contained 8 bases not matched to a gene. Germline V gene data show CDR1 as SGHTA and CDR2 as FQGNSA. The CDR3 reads CASGSGRAVDEQYF. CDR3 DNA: TGTGCCAGCGGTAGCGGGAGGGCCGTCGACGAGCAGTACTTC.

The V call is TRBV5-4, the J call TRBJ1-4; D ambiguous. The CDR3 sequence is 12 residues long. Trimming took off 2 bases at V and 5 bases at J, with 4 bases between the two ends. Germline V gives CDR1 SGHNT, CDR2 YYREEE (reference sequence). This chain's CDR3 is CASSFANEKLFF. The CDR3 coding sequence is TGTGCCAGCAGCTTTGCGAATGAAAAACTGTTTTTT.

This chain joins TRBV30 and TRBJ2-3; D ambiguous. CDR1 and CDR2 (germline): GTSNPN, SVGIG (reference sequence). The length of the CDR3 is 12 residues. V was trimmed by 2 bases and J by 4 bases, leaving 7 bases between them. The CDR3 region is CAWSQLPDTQYF. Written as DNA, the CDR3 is TGTGCCTGGAGTCAACTCCCAGATACGCAGTATTTT.

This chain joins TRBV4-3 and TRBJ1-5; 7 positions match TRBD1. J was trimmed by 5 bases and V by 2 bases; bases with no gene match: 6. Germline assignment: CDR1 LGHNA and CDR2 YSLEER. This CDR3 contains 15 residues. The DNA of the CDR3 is TGCGCCAGCAGCCAATCGACAGGGTTGGATCAGCCCCAGCATTTT. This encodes CASSQSTGLDQPQHF.

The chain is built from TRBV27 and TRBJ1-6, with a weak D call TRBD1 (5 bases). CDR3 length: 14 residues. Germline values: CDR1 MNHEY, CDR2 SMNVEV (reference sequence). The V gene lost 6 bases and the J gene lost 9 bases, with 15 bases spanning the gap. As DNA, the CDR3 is TGTGCCAGCAGGTGGCAGCGGGACCCTTCACCCCTCCACTTT. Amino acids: CASRWQRDPSPLHF.

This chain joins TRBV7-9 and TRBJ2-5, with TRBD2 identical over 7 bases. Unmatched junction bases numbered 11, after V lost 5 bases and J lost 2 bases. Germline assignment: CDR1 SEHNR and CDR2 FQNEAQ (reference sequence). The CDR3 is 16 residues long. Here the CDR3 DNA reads TGTGCCAGCAGCCCACTGCGGCTAGCGGCGCAAGAGACCCAGTACTTC. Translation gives CASSPLRLAAQETQYF.

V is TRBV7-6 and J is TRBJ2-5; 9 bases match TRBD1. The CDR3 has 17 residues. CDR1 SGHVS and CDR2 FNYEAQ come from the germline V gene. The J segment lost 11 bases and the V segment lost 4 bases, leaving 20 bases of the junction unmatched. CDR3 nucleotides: TGTGCCAGCAGCTCCCAGGGGCGACAGGGGGTCTCTAGGGAGCAGTACTTC. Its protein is CASSSQGRQGVSREQYF.

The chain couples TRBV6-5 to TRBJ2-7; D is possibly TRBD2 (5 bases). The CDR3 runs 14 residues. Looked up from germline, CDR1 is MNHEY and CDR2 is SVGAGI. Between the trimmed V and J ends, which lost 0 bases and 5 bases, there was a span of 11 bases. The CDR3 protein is CASSYSLRAHEQYF. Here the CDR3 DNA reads TGTGCCAGCAGTTACTCATTGCGGGCGCACGAGCAGTACTTC.

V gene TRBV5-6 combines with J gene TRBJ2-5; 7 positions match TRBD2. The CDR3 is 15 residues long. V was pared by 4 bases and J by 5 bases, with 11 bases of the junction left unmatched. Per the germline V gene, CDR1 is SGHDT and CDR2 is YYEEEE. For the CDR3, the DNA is TGTGCCAGCAGCCCCTCAGGCGGGAGTTGGGAGACCCAGTACTTC. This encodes CASSPSGGSWETQYF.

Written as DNA, the CDR3 is TGTGCCAGCAGCCTGGGACAGGGGTACACTGAAGCTTTCTTT. It yields the protein CASSLGQGYTEAFF. The V gene is TRBV14, the J gene TRBJ1-1; the match to TRBD1 covers 10 bases. The germline V gene has CDR1 SGHDN and CDR2 FVKESK. This CDR3 contains 14 residues. Trimming cost V 4 bases and J 3 bases; bases outside gene matches: 2.

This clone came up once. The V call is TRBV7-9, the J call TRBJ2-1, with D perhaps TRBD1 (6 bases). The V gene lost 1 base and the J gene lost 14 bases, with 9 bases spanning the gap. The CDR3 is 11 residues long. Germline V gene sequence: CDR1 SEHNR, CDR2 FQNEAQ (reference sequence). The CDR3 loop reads CASSLGTEEFF. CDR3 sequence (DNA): TGTGCCAGCAGCTTAGGGACAGAGGAGTTCTTC.

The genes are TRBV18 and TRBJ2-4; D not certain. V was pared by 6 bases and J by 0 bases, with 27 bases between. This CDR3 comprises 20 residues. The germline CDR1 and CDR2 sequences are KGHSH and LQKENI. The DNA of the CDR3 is TGTGCCAGCTCCCTGCTTCGCAGGCCTCATGGCCAGACAGCCAAAAACATTCAGTACTTC. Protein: CASSLLRRPHGQTAKNIQYF.

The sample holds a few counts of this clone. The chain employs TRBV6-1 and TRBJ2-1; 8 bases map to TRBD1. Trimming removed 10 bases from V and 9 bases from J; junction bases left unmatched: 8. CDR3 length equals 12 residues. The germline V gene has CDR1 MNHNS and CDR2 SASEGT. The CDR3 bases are TGTGCCACCCAGGACAGGGAAGGTGAGCAGTTCTTC. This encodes CATQDREGEQFF.

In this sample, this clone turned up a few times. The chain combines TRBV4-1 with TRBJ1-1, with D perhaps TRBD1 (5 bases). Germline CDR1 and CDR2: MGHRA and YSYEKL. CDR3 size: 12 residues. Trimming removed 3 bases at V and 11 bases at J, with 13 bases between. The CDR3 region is CASSHKPGMAFF. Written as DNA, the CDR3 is TGCGCCAGCAGCCATAAACCAGGGATGGCTTTCTTT.